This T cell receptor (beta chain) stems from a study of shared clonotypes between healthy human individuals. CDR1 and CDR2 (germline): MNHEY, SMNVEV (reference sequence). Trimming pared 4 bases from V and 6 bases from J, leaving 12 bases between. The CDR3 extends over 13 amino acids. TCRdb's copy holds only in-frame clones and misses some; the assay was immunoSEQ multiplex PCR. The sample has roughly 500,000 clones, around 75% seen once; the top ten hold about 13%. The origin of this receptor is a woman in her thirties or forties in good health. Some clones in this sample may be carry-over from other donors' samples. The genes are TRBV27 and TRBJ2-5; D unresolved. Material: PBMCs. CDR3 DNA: TGTGCCAGCAGTTCCAAAGCCGTAAAGACCCAGTACTTC. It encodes CASSSKAVKTQYF.